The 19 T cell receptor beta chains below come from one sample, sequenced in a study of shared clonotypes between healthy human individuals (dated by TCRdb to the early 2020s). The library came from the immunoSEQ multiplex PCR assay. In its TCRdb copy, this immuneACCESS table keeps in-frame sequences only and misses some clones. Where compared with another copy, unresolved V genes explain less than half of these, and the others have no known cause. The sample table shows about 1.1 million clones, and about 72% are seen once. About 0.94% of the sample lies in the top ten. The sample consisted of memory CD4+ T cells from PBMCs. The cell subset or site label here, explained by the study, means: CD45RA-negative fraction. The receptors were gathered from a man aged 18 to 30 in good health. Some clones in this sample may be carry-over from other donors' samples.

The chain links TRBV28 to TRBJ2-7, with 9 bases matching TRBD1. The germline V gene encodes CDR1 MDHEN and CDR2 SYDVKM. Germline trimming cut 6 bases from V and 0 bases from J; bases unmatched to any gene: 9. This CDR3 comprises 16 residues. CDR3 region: CASSRIGTGISYEQYF. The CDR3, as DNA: TGTGCCAGCAGCCGGATCGGGACAGGGATCTCCTACGAGCAGTACTTC.

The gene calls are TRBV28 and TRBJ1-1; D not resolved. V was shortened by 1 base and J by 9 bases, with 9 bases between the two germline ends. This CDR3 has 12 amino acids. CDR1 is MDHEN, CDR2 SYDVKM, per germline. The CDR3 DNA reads TGTGCCAGCAGTTTATCCGGCAAGAAAGCTTTCTTT. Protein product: CASSLSGKKAFF.

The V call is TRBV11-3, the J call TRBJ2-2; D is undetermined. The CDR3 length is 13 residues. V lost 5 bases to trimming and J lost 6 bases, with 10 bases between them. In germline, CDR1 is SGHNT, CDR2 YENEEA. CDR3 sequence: CASSHRTSGELFF. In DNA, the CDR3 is TGTGCCAGCAGCCACCGTACGTCCGGGGAGCTGTTTTTT.

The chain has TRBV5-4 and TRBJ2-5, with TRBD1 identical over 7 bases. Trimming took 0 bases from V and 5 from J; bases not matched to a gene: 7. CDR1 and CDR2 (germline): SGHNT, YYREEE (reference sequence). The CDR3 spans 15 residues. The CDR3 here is CASSLGQGGVETQYF. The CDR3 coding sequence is TGTGCCAGCAGCTTGGGACAGGGTGGGGTGGAGACCCAGTACTTC.

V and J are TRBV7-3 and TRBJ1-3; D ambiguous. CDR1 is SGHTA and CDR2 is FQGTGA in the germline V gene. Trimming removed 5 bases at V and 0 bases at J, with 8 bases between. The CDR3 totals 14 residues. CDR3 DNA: TGTGCCAGCAGCCGAACAAGCTCTGGAAACACCATATATTTT. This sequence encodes CASSRTSSGNTIYF.

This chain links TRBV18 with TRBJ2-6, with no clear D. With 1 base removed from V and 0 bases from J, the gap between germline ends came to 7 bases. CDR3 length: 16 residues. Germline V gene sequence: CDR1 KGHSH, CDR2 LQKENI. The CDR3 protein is CASSPRETSGANVLTF. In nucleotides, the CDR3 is TGTGCCAGCTCACCACGGGAAACCTCTGGGGCCAACGTCCTGACTTTC.

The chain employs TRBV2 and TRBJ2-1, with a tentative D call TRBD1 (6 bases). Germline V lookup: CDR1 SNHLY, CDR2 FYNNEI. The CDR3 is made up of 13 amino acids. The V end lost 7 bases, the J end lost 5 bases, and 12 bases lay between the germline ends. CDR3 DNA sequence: TGTGCCAGCATTAGAGGACAGAACAATGAGCAGTTCTTC. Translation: CASIRGQNNEQFF.

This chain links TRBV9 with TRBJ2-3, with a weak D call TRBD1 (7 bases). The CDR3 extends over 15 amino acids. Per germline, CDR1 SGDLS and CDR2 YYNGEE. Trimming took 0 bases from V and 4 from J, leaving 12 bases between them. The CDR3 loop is CASSVEVRGADTQYF. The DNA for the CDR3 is TGTGCCAGCAGCGTAGAGGTCAGGGGGGCAGATACGCAGTATTTT. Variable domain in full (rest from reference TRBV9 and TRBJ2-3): DSGVTQTPKHLITATGQRVTLRCSPRSGDLSVYWYQQSLDQGLQFLIQYYNGEERAKGNILERFSAQQFPDLHSELNLSSLELGDSALYFCASSVEVRGADTQYFGPGTRLTVL.

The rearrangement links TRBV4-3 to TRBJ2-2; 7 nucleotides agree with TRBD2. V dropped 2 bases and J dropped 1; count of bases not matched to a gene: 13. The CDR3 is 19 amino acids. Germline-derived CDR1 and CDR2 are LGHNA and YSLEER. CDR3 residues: CASSQPPFRASGNTGELFF. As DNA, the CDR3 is TGCGCCAGCAGCCAACCCCCCTTCCGGGCTAGCGGGAACACCGGGGAGCTGTTTTTT.

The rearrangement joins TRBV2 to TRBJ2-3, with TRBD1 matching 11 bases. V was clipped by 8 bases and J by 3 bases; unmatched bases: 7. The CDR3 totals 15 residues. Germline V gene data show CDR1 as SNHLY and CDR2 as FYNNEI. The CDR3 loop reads CASSSGQGETDTQYF. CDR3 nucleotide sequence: TGTGCCAGCTCGTCGGGACAGGGGGAAACAGATACGCAGTATTTT.

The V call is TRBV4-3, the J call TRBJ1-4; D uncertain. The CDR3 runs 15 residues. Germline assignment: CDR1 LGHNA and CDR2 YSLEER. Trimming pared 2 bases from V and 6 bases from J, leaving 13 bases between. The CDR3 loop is CASSQRTGFDEKLFF. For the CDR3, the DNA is TGCGCCAGCAGCCAACGAACGGGGTTCGATGAAAAACTGTTTTTT.

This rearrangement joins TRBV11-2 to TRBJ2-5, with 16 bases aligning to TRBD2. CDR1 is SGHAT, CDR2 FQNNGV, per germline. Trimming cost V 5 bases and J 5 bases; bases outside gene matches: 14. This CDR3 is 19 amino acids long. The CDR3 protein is CASSPTGLAGGPLVETQYF. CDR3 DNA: TGTGCCAGCAGCCCGACGGGACTAGCGGGAGGGCCTTTGGTGGAGACCCAGTACTTC.

DNA of the CDR3: TGTGCCAGCAGTCTGACAGGGACTGAAGCTTTCTTT. Translating it yields CASSLTGTEAFF. The chain links TRBV6-5 to TRBJ1-1, with TRBD1 matching over 7 bases. This CDR3 contains 12 residues. Germline V lookup: CDR1 MNHEY, CDR2 SVGAGI. J gave up 5 bases and V 5 bases, and 2 bases lay outside the gene matches.

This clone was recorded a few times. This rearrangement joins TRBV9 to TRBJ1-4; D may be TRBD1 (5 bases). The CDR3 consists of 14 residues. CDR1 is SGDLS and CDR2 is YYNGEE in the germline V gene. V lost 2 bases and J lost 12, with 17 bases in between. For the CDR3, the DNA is TGTGCCAGCAGCGTTGGGGGAGTTGGACGGGAACTGTTTTTT. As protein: CASSVGGVGRELFF.

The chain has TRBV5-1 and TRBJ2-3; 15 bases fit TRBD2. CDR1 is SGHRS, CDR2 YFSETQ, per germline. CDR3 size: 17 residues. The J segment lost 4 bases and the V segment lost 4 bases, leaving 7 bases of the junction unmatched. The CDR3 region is CASSLGLAGGAADTQYF. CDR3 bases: TGCGCCAGCAGCCTTGGACTAGCGGGAGGGGCGGCAGATACGCAGTATTTT.

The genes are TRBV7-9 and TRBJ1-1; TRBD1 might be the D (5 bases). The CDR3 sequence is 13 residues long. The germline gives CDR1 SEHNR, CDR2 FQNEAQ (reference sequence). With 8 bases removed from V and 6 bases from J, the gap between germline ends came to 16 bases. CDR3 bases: TGTGCCAGCGGGAAAGGGACCGGGTCTGAAGCTTTCTTT. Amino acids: CASGKGTGSEAFF. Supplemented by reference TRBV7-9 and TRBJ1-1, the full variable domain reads DTGVSQNPRHKITKRGQNVTFRCDPISEHNRLYWYRQTLGQGPEFLTYFQNEAQLEKSRLLSDRFSAERPKGSFSTLEIQRTEQGDSAMYLCASGKGTGSEAFFGQGTRLTVV.

Here the CDR3 reads CASSLEFMSGGQMNTF. The DNA for the CDR3 is TGTGCCAGCAGCTTGGAGTTTATGTCAGGGGGCCAAATGAATACCTTC. The gene calls are TRBV5-4 and TRBJ1-2; 8 bases agree with TRBD1. The CDR3 extends over 16 amino acids. J was trimmed by 14 bases and V by 0 bases; bases with no gene match: 18. CDR1 is SGHNT, CDR2 YYREEE, per germline (reference sequence).

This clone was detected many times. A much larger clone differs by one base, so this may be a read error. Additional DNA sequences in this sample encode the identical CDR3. CDR3 nucleotide sequence: TGTGCCAGCAGCCCTTCTAGCGGGAGGTCCTACGAGCAGTACTTC. It is translated as CASSPSSGRSYEQYF. The rearrangement uses TRBV7-2 and TRBJ2-7; 11 nucleotides agree with TRBD2. V trimming: 5 bases; J trimming: 1 base; junction bases outside the gene matches: 4. The germline V gene has CDR1 SGHTA and CDR2 FQGNSA. The CDR3 has 15 amino acids.

The CDR3 region has the DNA TGTGCCAGCAGCTTGGGACAGACCACTTACTATGGCTACACCTTC. The encoded protein is CASSLGQTTYYGYTF. The chain couples TRBV7-2 to TRBJ1-2; TRBD1 matches at 7 bases. The length of the CDR3 is 15 residues. The V gene end was trimmed by 3 bases and the J gene end by 3 bases; junction bases not matched to a gene: 7. Germline V gene lookup returns CDR1 SGHTA and CDR2 FQGNSA.